Included here is one TCR beta chain sequence, with context. At least ten counts were recorded for this clone. It lacks a known antigen. Nothing much larger sits one base from this clone, and base qualities are not available. This same CDR3 is encoded by further DNA sequences in the sample. The source of the sample is a study of blood T cell repertoires in COVID-19 (dated by TCRdb to about 2020). In the study overall: The collaborator samples originated in the United States, Italy and Spain and spanned the acute and convalescent phases of COVID-19. The material from the prospective study consisted of cDNA or gDNA derived from T cells, B-cell-depleted T cells, or PBMCs. Deeply sampled blood TCRbeta repertoires from subjects exposed to, actively infected with, or recovered from COVID-19 were included in the dataset. The repertoires were released in a freely available public database meant as a resource for research on the immune response to SARS-CoV-2. Samples were obtained from the ongoing ImmuneRACE study (first 160 participants) and from 1,200 or so subjects provided by 6 global collaborators. The sample metadata nearly always contained a de-identified subject ID, COVID-19 status, age in years and sex. Where available, HLA class I and class II types were obtained from metadata supplied by the sample provider rather than from assay-based typing. Summary of the overall study and its limitations: The quantity of clinical and demographic metadata differed by source and by participant and was supplied without curation.

TCRbeta CDR3 regions were amplified from genomic DNA using the immunoSEQ Assay, a bias-controlled multiplex PCR. From the authors' description of their analysis: Nucleated cell counts per sample were estimated from amplification of reference gene primers within the assay. To quantify the absolute abundance of each unique TCRbeta CDR3 rearrangement, sequence reads were collapsed and filtered. For each sample, productive Simpson clonality was calculated by taking the square root of Simpson's diversity index across productive rearrangements. Entries here come from immuneACCESS through TCRdb and include only in-frame sequences with V and J called. Some clones fail to appear in such tables; in the studies checked, an unresolved V gene covers under half of the shortfall, and the cause of the remainder is unknown. That table is the source of V, J and clone size, and D and trimming were worked out from the DNA. Counted in this sample were about 130,000 clones; over 75% of them appeared once. In total, the top ten clones hold about 6.9% of the sample.

The germline V and J ends show losses of 2 bases and 0 bases respectively, and no gene match explains 2 bases of the junction. Inclusive of the bounding cysteine and phenylalanine, the CDR3 is 14 residues long. This entry keeps only the CDR3 DNA: 42 bases, framed from base 1. CDR1 and CDR2 are drawn from the germline V gene: SGHDT, YYEEEE. Whole blood was collected in K2EDTA tubes by collaborating institutions according to the institutions' own protocols. For TCRbeta analysis, collaborators shipped samples in one of three forms: frozen whole blood, isolated PBMCs, or DNA extracted from either of those sample types.

The V and J segments used are TRBV5-6 and TRBJ2-7; 7 central bases correspond to TRBD2. This TCR was recovered from a man older than 75 with active or convalescent COVID-19. The sequencing input was peripheral blood. The encoded CDR3 is CASSLAGLSYEQYF. Read as DNA, the sequence is TGTGCCAGCAGCTTAGCGGGACTCTCCTACGAGCAGTACTTC.